Below are 10 T cell receptor beta chains sequenced from a single sample in a study of T cell changes during pregnancy in multiple sclerosis. Sequencing was performed with immunoSEQ multiplex PCR; in TCRdb, only in-frame clones are kept and a portion is missing. The sample shows under 50,000 clones, around 92% of them seen only once. Sequencing was performed on CD4+ T cells from peripheral blood mononuclear cells, taken in the third trimester of pregnancy. The receptors here all came from a female donor with multiple sclerosis, enrolled in a pregnancy study.

The rearrangement uses TRBV28 and TRBJ2-7, with 9 bases fitting TRBD1. Unmatched junction bases numbered 10, after V lost 4 bases and J lost 6 bases. This CDR3 spans 15 amino acids. Germline V CDR1 and CDR2: MDHEN, SYDVKM. The DNA for the CDR3 is TGTGCCAGCAGTTACCCCAGGGGACAGGGCCCCGAGCAGTACTTC. Its protein product is CASSYPRGQGPEQYF.

J is TRBJ2-7 and V is TRBV19; 9 bases map to TRBD2. Per germline, CDR1 LNHDA and CDR2 SQIVND (reference sequence). J lost 4 bases, V lost 3 bases, and 7 bases had no gene match. CDR3 length equals 15 residues. The CDR3 spells CASSILAGGPYEQYF. The DNA of the CDR3 is TGTGCCAGTAGTATTCTGGCGGGAGGGCCGTACGAGCAGTACTTC.

This clone appeared once. The chain couples TRBV19 to TRBJ2-3, with 9 bases aligning to TRBD2. This CDR3 has 15 amino acids. Unmatched junction bases numbered 4, after V lost 3 bases and J lost 3 bases. The germline V gene has CDR1 LNHDA and CDR2 SQIVND (reference sequence). As DNA, the CDR3 is TGTGCCAGTAGTATTAGCGGGAGAGAAACAGATACGCAGTATTTT. Amino acid sequence: CASSISGRETDTQYF.

V usage is TRBV2 and J usage is TRBJ2-3; possibly TRBD2 for D (6 bases). CDR3 length: 14 residues. The V and J ends lost 3 bases and 5 bases respectively, with 12 bases between them. Germline V gives CDR1 SNHLY, CDR2 FYNNEI. The CDR3 protein is CASSDLLAGDTQYF. CDR3 sequence (DNA): TGTGCCAGCAGTGATCTACTAGCAGGAGATACGCAGTATTTT. Combining the CDR3 with reference TRBV2 and TRBJ2-3 gives the whole variable domain EPEVTQTPSHQVTQMGQEVILRCVPISNHLYFYWYRQILGQKVEFLVSFYNNEISEKSEIFDDQFSVERPDGSNFTLKIRSTKLEDSAMYFCASSDLLAGDTQYFGPGTRLTVL.

This clone has just one count. This CDR3 is CASSPRTGAEAFF. The CDR3 nucleotides read TGTGCCAGCAGCCCCCGGACAGGGGCTGAAGCTTTCTTT. The chain joins TRBV11-2 to TRBJ1-1; 9 nucleotides match TRBD1. Losses at the gene ends were 5 bases for V and 6 bases for J; bases not matched to a gene: 4. CDR1 and CDR2 from the germline V gene are SGHAT and FQNNGV. The CDR3 has 13 residues.

This chain joins TRBV5-1 and TRBJ2-3; maybe TRBD1 (6 bases). Looked up from germline, CDR1 is SGHRS and CDR2 is YFSETQ. Trimming left V 0 bases short and J 6 bases short, with 11 bases between. The CDR3 loop spans 14 amino acids. In nucleotides, the CDR3 is TGCGCCAGCAGCTTGGGAGGGGGAGACGATACGCAGTATTTT. This encodes CASSLGGGDDTQYF.

This chain joins TRBV11-2 and TRBJ1-2; a weak D match, TRBD1 (5 bases). The V and J ends lost 4 bases and 7 bases respectively, with 13 bases between them. Germline CDR1 reads SGHAT; CDR2 reads FQNNGV. The CDR3 totals 13 residues. The CDR3 sequence is CASSSALGGGYTF. The CDR3 DNA sequence: TGTGCCAGCAGCTCGGCCCTGGGGGGTGGCTACACCTTC.

This clone was observed a single time. CDR3 region: CASTGTGFLNTEAFF. The CDR3 bases are TGCGCCAGCACCGGGACAGGGTTCTTAAATACTGAAGCTTTCTTT. The chain links TRBV5-1 to TRBJ1-1, with 9 bases fitting TRBD1. Germline lookup yields CDR1 SGHRS and CDR2 YFSETQ. V was clipped by 6 bases and J by 5 bases; unmatched bases: 11. The CDR3 is 15 residues long. The whole variable domain, remainder taken from reference TRBV5-1 and TRBJ1-1, is KAGVTQTPRYLIKTRGQQVTLSCSPISGHRSVSWYQQTPGQGLQFLFEYFSETQRNKGNFPGRFSGRQFSNSRSEMNVSTLELGDSALYLCASTGTGFLNTEAFFGQGTRLTVV.

The genes are TRBV5-1 and TRBJ2-7, with D tentatively TRBD1 (7 bases). The V and J ends lost 6 bases and 3 bases respectively, with 16 bases between them. Germline CDR1 SGHRS, CDR2 YFSETQ. The CDR3 covers 14 residues. CDR3 amino acids: CASMMQGGSYEQYF. The CDR3 DNA is TGCGCCAGCATGATGCAGGGGGGAAGCTACGAGCAGTACTTC.

This chain links TRBV6-1 with TRBJ1-6; 7 nucleotides align to TRBD1. In germline, CDR1 is MNHNS, CDR2 SASEGT. Trimming took 7 bases from V and 7 from J; bases not matched to a gene: 10. This CDR3 region has 15 residues. The CDR3 DNA follows: TGTGCCAGCAAACTAGAGACAGGGCCAAATTCACCCCTCCACTTT. Amino acid sequence: CASKLETGPNSPLHF.